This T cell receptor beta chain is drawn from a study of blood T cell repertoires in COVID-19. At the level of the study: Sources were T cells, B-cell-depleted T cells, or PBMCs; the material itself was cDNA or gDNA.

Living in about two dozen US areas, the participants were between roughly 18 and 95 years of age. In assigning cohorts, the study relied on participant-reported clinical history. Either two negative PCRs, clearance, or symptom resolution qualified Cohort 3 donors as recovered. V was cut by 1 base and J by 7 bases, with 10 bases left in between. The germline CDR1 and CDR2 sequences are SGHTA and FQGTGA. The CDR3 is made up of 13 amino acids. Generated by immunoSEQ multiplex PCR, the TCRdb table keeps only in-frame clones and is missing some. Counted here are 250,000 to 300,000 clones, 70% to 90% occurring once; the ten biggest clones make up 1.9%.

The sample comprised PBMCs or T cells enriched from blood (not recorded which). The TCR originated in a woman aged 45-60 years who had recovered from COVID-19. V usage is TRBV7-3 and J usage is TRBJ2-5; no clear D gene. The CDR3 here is CASSLSSSGTQYF. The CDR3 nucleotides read TGTGCCAGCAGCTTAAGTTCTAGTGGGACCCAGTACTTC.